These 24 T cell receptor beta chains originate from one sample sequenced in a study of blood T cell repertoires in COVID-19. Clones were sequenced by immunoSEQ multiplex PCR, and TCRdb holds only the in-frame ones, with some missing. The data contain about 100,000 clones, roughly 87% of them singletons. Sequenced material: peripheral blood. The source is a man aged 25 to 40 in a cohort sampled during active COVID-19.

The chain joins TRBV2 to TRBJ1-6, with a possible D match to TRBD1 (5 bases). V gave up 3 bases and J gave up 7 bases, with 13 bases separating them. This CDR3 region has 15 residues. Germline V gives CDR1 SNHLY, CDR2 FYNNEI. CDR3 nucleotide sequence: TGTGCCAGCAGTGATCAGGGAAGTCCCAATTCACCCCTCCACTTT. Amino acid sequence: CASSDQGSPNSPLHF. The full variable domain, with the rest looked up from reference TRBV2 and TRBJ1-6, is EPEVTQTPSHQVTQMGQEVILRCVPISNHLYFYWYRQILGQKVEFLVSFYNNEISEKSEIFDDQFSVERPDGSNFTLKIRSTKLEDSAMYFCASSDQGSPNSPLHFGNGTRLTVT.

The rearrangement joins TRBV27 to TRBJ1-1; a possible D gene is TRBD1 (5 bases). Germline V gene data show CDR1 as MNHEY and CDR2 as SMNVEV (reference sequence). The CDR3 contains 16 residues. V was cut by 2 bases and J by 1 base, with 14 bases left in between. The CDR3, as DNA: TGTGCCAGCAGTTTAGGGGGGGGGACGGGGAACACTGAAGCTTTCTTT. Its translation: CASSLGGGTGNTEAFF.

The chain uses TRBV2 and TRBJ1-5, with D perhaps TRBD1 (5 bases). Trimming took 1 base from V and 2 from J, leaving 15 bases between them. The CDR3 covers 17 residues. Germline CDR1 reads SNHLY; CDR2 reads FYNNEI. The CDR3 protein is CASSEGRALPGNQPQHF. The CDR3 nucleotides are TGTGCCAGCAGTGAAGGCAGGGCGCTCCCGGGCAATCAGCCCCAGCATTTT.

This chain uses TRBV28 with TRBJ2-2; D perhaps matches TRBD1 (6 bases). Germline V gene sequence: CDR1 MDHEN, CDR2 SYDVKM. The CDR3 loop spans 14 amino acids. Trimming removed 9 bases from V and 1 base from J, with 12 bases in between. The CDR3 reads CASKPGQNTGELFF. CDR3 coding DNA: TGTGCCAGTAAACCGGGACAGAACACCGGGGAGCTGTTTTTT.

This clone was recorded only once. The chain links TRBV7-6 to TRBJ2-7; D not resolved. The CDR3 spans 14 residues. V lost 5 bases and J lost 0, with 11 bases in between. Germline V gene sequence: CDR1 SGHVS, CDR2 FNYEAQ. For the CDR3, the DNA is TGTGCCAGCAGCCCAGGAATCAGCTCCTACGAGCAGTACTTC. This translates into CASSPGISSYEQYF. The whole variable domain, remainder taken from reference TRBV7-6 and TRBJ2-7, is GAGVSQSPRYKVTKRGQDVALRCDPISGHVSLYWYRQALGQGPEFLTYFNYEAQQDKSGLPNDRFSAERPEGSISTLTIQRTEQRDSAMYRCASSPGISSYEQYFGPGTRLTVT.

The chain has TRBV12-1 and TRBJ1-2. TRBV12-1 is tagged as a pseudogene. The CDR3 sequence is 14 residues long. CDR3 in amino acids: CASSFRGGYYGYTF. For the CDR3, the DNA is TGTGCCAGCAGCTTTCGGGGTGGGTACTATGGCTACACCTTC.

The CDR3, as DNA: TGTGCCAGCAGTTTCAGGACTAGCGGGGGGGCCAGTCAAGACACAGATACGCAGTATTTT. This encodes CASSFRTSGGASQDTDTQYF. The genes are TRBV6-2 or TRBV6-3 and TRBJ2-3; 15 nucleotides line up with TRBD2. Looked up from germline, CDR1 is MNHEY and CDR2 is SVGEGT. V lost 4 bases to trimming and J lost 2 bases; unmatched junction nucleotides: 13. This CDR3 is built from 20 residues.

This clone was found once. This rearrangement joins TRBV14 to TRBJ1-2; D remains unclear. CDR1 and CDR2 from the germline V gene are SGHDN and FVKESK. This CDR3 region has 16 residues. V lost 4 bases and J 1 base, leaving 16 bases between the germline ends. Here the CDR3 DNA reads TGTGCCAGCAGCCCAGTGGGCCTTCCGAGTAACTATGGCTACACCTTC. It specifies CASSPVGLPSNYGYTF.

This chain connects TRBV7-2 to TRBJ2-2; 14 bases match TRBD2. Germline-derived CDR1 and CDR2 are SGHTA and FQGNSA. Trimming removed 6 bases from V and 5 bases from J; junction bases left unmatched: 8. The CDR3 length is 17 residues. Written as DNA, the CDR3 is TGTGCCAGCAGTCTTGGACTAGCGGGGGGAGGTACCGGGGAGCTGTTTTTT. Its protein is CASSLGLAGGGTGELFF.

This chain's CDR3 is CASSSRGVFNYGYTF. In DNA form, the CDR3 reads TGTGCCAGCAGCTCCCGGGGGGTATTCAACTATGGCTACACCTTC. J is TRBJ1-2 and V is TRBV9, with TRBD1 as a possible D gene (5 bases). The CDR3 consists of 15 residues. Germline CDR1 reads SGDLS; CDR2 reads YYNGEE. V lost 4 bases to trimming and J lost 2 bases, with 15 bases between them.

The chain employs TRBV5-6 and TRBJ1-5; a weak D match, TRBD1 (6 bases). V dropped 6 bases and J dropped 9 bases, with 19 bases sitting between them. Germline values: CDR1 SGHDT, CDR2 YYEEEE. The CDR3 has 14 residues. CDR3 sequence reads: CASTLQGQGGPQHF. The CDR3 DNA reads as TGTGCCAGCACCTTACAGGGCCAAGGGGGGCCCCAGCATTTT.

The V and J genes are TRBV5-1 and TRBJ1-1, with D tentatively TRBD1 (5 bases). V was shortened by 0 bases and J by 4 bases, with 13 bases between the two germline ends. CDR1 and CDR2 from the germline V gene are SGHRS and YFSETQ. CDR3 length equals 15 residues. In DNA, the CDR3 is TGCGCCAGCAGCTTGGTTTCCGGGGGAGTCACTGAAGCTTTCTTT. Translation gives CASSLVSGGVTEAFF.

The CDR3 reads CASTMTGESQPQHF. For the CDR3, the DNA is TGTGCCAGCACCATGACAGGGGAAAGTCAGCCCCAGCATTTT. This rearrangement joins TRBV6-6 to TRBJ1-5; 8 nucleotides match TRBD1. This CDR3 spans 14 amino acids. Trimming removed 7 bases from V and 6 bases from J; junction bases left unmatched: 8. The germline V gene has CDR1 MNHNY and CDR2 SVGAGI (reference sequence).

The J gene is TRBJ1-6, the V gene TRBV6-5; 7 nucleotides line up with TRBD1. Trimming took 6 bases from V and 4 from J; bases not matched to a gene: 3. This CDR3 spans 14 amino acids. CDR1 and CDR2 from the germline V gene are MNHEY and SVGAGI. CDR3 sequence (DNA): TGTGCCAGCAGGGGGACAGATTATAATTCACCCCTCCACTTT. Residues: CASRGTDYNSPLHF.

A few counts support this clone. This rearrangement joins TRBV3-1 (or the pseudogene TRBV3-2) to TRBJ2-7, with 7 nucleotides matching TRBD2. The CDR3 covers 14 residues. CDR1 is LGHDT and CDR2 is YNNKEL in the germline V gene (reference sequence). V shed 6 bases and J 2 bases; nucleotides not matched to a gene: 7. The CDR3 DNA reads TGTGCCAGCAGTGAACTAGCGCCTCCCTACGAGCAGTACTTC. Translating it yields CASSELAPPYEQYF.

This chain uses TRBV6-5 with TRBJ1-2; perhaps TRBD1 as D (5 bases). In germline, CDR1 is MNHEY, CDR2 SVGAGI. V shed 3 bases and J shed 7 bases, with 12 bases lying between them. This CDR3 is 13 amino acids long. The CDR3: CASSYPGRRGYTF. CDR3 sequence (DNA): TGTGCCAGCAGTTATCCAGGGCGGCGTGGCTACACCTTC.

The chain recombines TRBV7-7 with TRBJ2-5; 14 bases map to TRBD2. V lost 5 bases, J lost 2 bases, and 4 bases stayed unmatched. Germline V CDR1 and CDR2: SSHAT, FNYEAQ (reference sequence). This CDR3 has 16 residues. CDR3 coding DNA: TGTGCCAGCAGCCCCGGACTAGCGGGGGGTCAAGAGACCCAGTACTTC. Translating gives CASSPGLAGGQETQYF.

The chain couples TRBV19 to TRBJ2-3; D perhaps matches TRBD2 (5 bases). Trimming removed 1 base from V and 9 bases from J, with 26 bases in between. This CDR3 has 18 amino acids. CDR1 LNHDA and CDR2 SQIVND come from the germline V gene (reference sequence). The CDR3 is CASSIASRLEARFGTQYF. The CDR3 DNA is TGTGCCAGTAGTATAGCGTCCAGGCTGGAGGCACGATTCGGGACGCAGTATTTT.

The CDR3 DNA is TGTGCCAGCGTAGCGGGGGGCGGAATCGGGGAGCTGTTTTTT. The encoded protein is CASVAGGGIGELFF. The rearrangement uses TRBV6-6 and TRBJ2-2; TRBD2 aligns across 10 bases. Losses at the gene ends were 8 bases for V and 7 bases for J; bases not matched to a gene: 7. Germline V gene sequence: CDR1 MNHNY, CDR2 SVGAGI (reference sequence). The CDR3 consists of 14 residues.

This sequence joins TRBV2 and TRBJ2-1, with a weak D call TRBD2 (6 bases). Germline CDR1 and CDR2: SNHLY and FYNNEI. V was clipped by 4 bases and J by 9 bases, with 16 bases between them. The CDR3 consists of 14 residues. CDR3 loop: CASSGGTWGGEQFF. Written as DNA, the CDR3 is TGTGCCAGCAGTGGTGGGACTTGGGGAGGTGAGCAGTTCTTC. The full variable domain, rest sourced from reference TRBV2 and TRBJ2-1, is EPEVTQTPSHQVTQMGQEVILRCVPISNHLYFYWYRQILGQKVEFLVSFYNNEISEKSEIFDDQFSVERPDGSNFTLKIRSTKLEDSAMYFCASSGGTWGGEQFFGPGTRLTVL.

The V call is TRBV18, the J call TRBJ1-4, with 7 bases lining up with TRBD1. The CDR3 contains 16 residues. CDR1 is KGHSH, CDR2 LQKENI, per germline. The J segment lost 7 bases and the V segment lost 4 bases, leaving 12 bases of the junction unmatched. The CDR3 loop reads CASSLGTAGGFEKLFF. The CDR3, as DNA: TGTGCCAGCTCACTTGGGACAGCCGGAGGTTTTGAAAAACTGTTTTTT.

In its sample, this clone was seen once. The chain couples TRBV5-1 to TRBJ2-5, with 8 bases matching TRBD2. V was clipped by 5 bases and J by 2 bases; unmatched bases: 5. The germline V gene has CDR1 SGHRS and CDR2 YFSETQ. The CDR3 length is 14 residues. The CDR3 spells CASRPIAGQETQYF. CDR3 DNA sequence: TGCGCCAGCAGGCCGATAGCGGGGCAAGAGACCCAGTACTTC.

The rearrangement joins TRBV12-3 or TRBV12-4 to TRBJ1-5; tentatively, D is TRBD1 (5 bases). With 6 bases removed from V and 6 bases from J, the gap between germline ends came to 9 bases. The CDR3 length is 12 residues. For the CDR3, the DNA is TGTGCCAGCAGGAACCAGGGTCAGCCCCAGCATTTT. As protein: CASRNQGQPQHF.

This sequence joins TRBV29-1 and TRBJ1-6; perhaps TRBD1 as D (6 bases). There are 14 residues in the CDR3. The V gene's germline CDR1 is SQVTM and CDR2 ANQGSEA. Between the trimmed V and J ends, which lost 6 bases and 8 bases, there was a span of 17 bases. CDR3 loop: CSVSQGLWDSPLHF. The CDR3 DNA is TGCAGCGTATCGCAGGGGCTATGGGATTCACCCCTCCACTTT.